The 24 T cell receptor beta chains below come from one sample, sequenced in a study of blood T cells in healthy people across ages. The authors ran a second PCR of about 6 to 12 cycles using a sample-barcoded 5' primer and a J-beta primer mix. TCRdb passed the 5' RACE reads through MiXCR, listing each CDR3 protein once. This repertoire shows more than 800,000 distinct CDR3 sequences, roughly 26% found once; its top ten account for around a sixth. The sequenced sample consisted of blood. Every receptor here comes from an elderly woman in good health.

The table lists this clonotype with many counts. V is TRBV3-1 and J is TRBJ1-2; no firm D call. Between the trimmed V and J ends, which lost 0 bases and 3 bases, there was a span of 8 bases. The CDR3 is made up of 14 amino acids. In germline, CDR1 is LGHDT, CDR2 YNNKEL (reference sequence). CDR3 coding DNA: TGTGCCAGCAGCCAAGACACGAACTACTATGGCTACACCTTC. Encoded protein: CASSQDTNYYGYTF.

This clonotype was picked up many times. J is TRBJ2-1 and V is TRBV15, with D hard to call. The CDR3 runs 12 residues. V was clipped by 0 bases and J by 9 bases, with 6 bases between them. Germline V CDR1 and CDR2: LNHNV, YYDKDF (reference sequence). CDR3 DNA sequence: TGTGCCACCAGCAGAGAAAGGAGTGAGCAGTTCTTC. It translates to CATSRERSEQFF. The complete variable domain, with remaining parts taken from reference TRBV15 and TRBJ2-1, reads DAMVIQNPRYQVTQFGKPVTLSCSQTLNHNVMYWYQQKSSQAPKLLFHYYDKDFNNEADTPDNFQSRRPNTSFCFLDIRSPGLGDTAMYLCATSRERSEQFFGPGTRLTVL.

V and J are TRBV6-2 or TRBV6-3 and TRBJ1-5; 8 bases align to TRBD1. Unmatched junction bases numbered 7, after V lost 2 bases and J lost 1 base. CDR3 length: 17 residues. CDR1 MNHEY and CDR2 SVGEGT come from the germline V gene. The CDR3: CASSYRSGGVSNQPQHF. The CDR3 bases are TGTGCCAGCAGTTACAGGTCAGGGGGCGTCAGCAATCAGCCCCAGCATTTT.

There are a few counts of this clonotype. This rearrangement joins TRBV11-2 to TRBJ1-2; TRBD1 might be the D (5 bases). CDR1 is SGHAT, CDR2 FQNNGV, per germline. The CDR3 runs 12 residues. The V end was cut by 0 bases, the J end by 13 bases, with 12 bases between. The DNA for the CDR3 is TGTGCCAGCAGCTTAGAGGGGACCGTCCGCACCTTC. As protein: CASSLEGTVRTF.

This clonotype has a count of ten or more. This chain connects TRBV4-1 to TRBJ2-5, with 10 bases matching TRBD2. J gave up 5 bases and V 6 bases, and 12 bases lay outside the gene matches. The CDR3 sequence is 16 residues long. CDR1 and CDR2 from the germline V gene are MGHRA and YSYEKL. The CDR3 spells CASRQILAGGLETQYF. The CDR3 DNA is TGCGCCAGCAGGCAGATCTTAGCGGGGGGATTGGAGACCCAGTACTTC.

There are many counts of this clonotype. The V and J genes are TRBV7-9 and TRBJ2-5; D perhaps matches TRBD1 (5 bases). Germline loops: CDR1 SEHNR, CDR2 FQNEAQ (reference sequence). The V gene lost 1 base and the J gene lost 7 bases, with 13 bases spanning the gap. The CDR3 loop spans 14 amino acids. The CDR3 nucleotides are TGTGCCAGCAGCTTAGAACCTGGGGCCCCGACCCAGTACTTC. Translated: CASSLEPGAPTQYF. The full variable domain, completed using reference TRBV7-9 and TRBJ2-5, is DTGVSQNPRHKITKRGQNVTFRCDPISEHNRLYWYRQTLGQGPEFLTYFQNEAQLEKSRLLSDRFSAERPKGSFSTLEIQRTEQGDSAMYLCASSLEPGAPTQYFGPGTRLLVL.

In this sample, this clonotype turned up a few times. The chain combines TRBV5-6 with TRBJ1-2, with D possibly matching TRBD1 (6 bases). V was pared by 4 bases and J by 8 bases, with 24 bases between. The V gene's germline CDR1 is SGHDT and CDR2 YYEEEE. The CDR3 runs to 16 residues. This chain's CDR3 is CASSHGDIGGSGGYTF. The CDR3 nucleotides read TGTGCCAGCAGCCACGGGGACATCGGGGGATCGGGCGGCTACACCTTC.

This clonotype was observed many times. This chain links TRBV6-2 or TRBV6-3 with TRBJ2-3; TRBD2 matches 9 bases. The V gene's germline CDR1 is MNHEY and CDR2 SVGEGT. With V trimmed by 10 bases and J by 2 bases, 13 bases remained unmatched. The CDR3 consists of 16 residues. CDR3 DNA sequence: TGTGCCACCCACGCAGGGCTAGCGGGGTTCACAGATACGCAGTATTTT. As protein: CATHAGLAGFTDTQYF.

The rearrangement links TRBV28 to TRBJ1-1; possible D gene TRBD1, 5 bases. The V and J ends lost 3 bases and 6 bases respectively, with 14 bases between them. This CDR3 region has 14 residues. Germline CDR1 MDHEN, CDR2 SYDVKM. For the CDR3, the DNA is TGTGCCAGCAGTTTGTACAGGAGGGTCGCTGAAGCTTTCTTT. It yields the protein CASSLYRRVAEAFF.

This clonotype has ten or more counts. This chain links TRBV4-3 with TRBJ2-3, with D possibly matching TRBD2 (6 bases). The V gene lost 4 bases and the J gene lost 8 bases, with 34 bases spanning the gap. The CDR3 length is 20 residues. Germline CDR1 and CDR2: LGHNA and YSLEER. The chain's CDR3 is CASSPGPPNSRDSVEATQYF. The CDR3 DNA reads TGCGCCAGCAGCCCCGGACCACCAAACTCTCGGGACTCCGTGGAGGCTACGCAGTATTTT.

Comment on this clonotype: This may be a read error, as it is one base from a much larger clone. The chain employs TRBV20-1 and TRBJ2-1, with 7 bases lining up with TRBD2. Matching the DNA end better, TRBJ2-7 makes the J call doubtful. Germline V lookup: CDR1 DFQATT, CDR2 SNEGSKA (reference sequence). This CDR3 has 14 amino acids. As DNA, the CDR3 is TGCAGTGCTAGAGATAGCGCTAGCGGCAATGAGCAGTACTTC. It translates to CSARDSASGNEQYF.

This clonotype was counted at least ten times. The gene calls are TRBV24-1 and TRBJ2-5; D might be TRBD2 (5 bases). The V end lost 1 base, the J end lost 4 bases, and 12 bases lay between the germline ends. CDR3 length: 15 amino acids. In germline, CDR1 is KGHDR, CDR2 SFDVKD. CDR3 residues: CATSDFEGSAETQYF. CDR3 coding DNA: TGTGCCACCAGTGATTTCGAGGGTTCGGCAGAGACCCAGTACTTC.

In this sample, this clonotype turned up many times. The J gene is TRBJ1-6, the V gene TRBV7-9; D perhaps matches TRBD1 (5 bases). Germline V CDR1 and CDR2: SEHNR, FQNEAQ (reference sequence). This CDR3 spans 13 amino acids. V was clipped by 3 bases and J by 11 bases, with 11 bases between them. The CDR3 DNA reads as TGTGCCAGCAGCTTTGACAGCGTAACACCCCTCCACTTT. Its translation is CASSFDSVTPLHF.

This clonotype was seen at least ten times. V usage is TRBV7-2 and J usage is TRBJ2-3; maybe TRBD1 (6 bases). Deletions cut 5 bases from V and 3 bases from J, with 12 bases between. CDR1 SGHTA and CDR2 FQGNSA come from the germline V gene. This CDR3 region has 14 residues. For the CDR3, the DNA is TGTGCCAGCAGCCTACAGGGTACAACAGATACGCAGTATTTT. It yields the protein CASSLQGTTDTQYF.

This chain uses TRBV18 with TRBJ2-3; D perhaps matches TRBD1 (6 bases). CDR1 and CDR2 (germline): KGHSH, LQKENI. Trimming took 0 bases from V and 4 from J, leaving 14 bases between them. This CDR3 contains 16 residues. Here the CDR3 DNA reads TGTGCCAGCTCACCACCATTTGGGGGCGGCGCAGATACGCAGTATTTT. Amino acid sequence: CASSPPFGGGADTQYF.

This clonotype has only one observation. The V gene is TRBV19, the J gene TRBJ2-7; tentatively, D is TRBD2 (6 bases). The J call is doubtful: the DNA matches TRBJ2-4 better. CDR1 LNHDA and CDR2 SQIVND come from the germline V gene (reference sequence). The CDR3 runs to 17 residues. This CDR3 is CASSIGVGPPEGNIQYF. The CDR3 DNA is TGTGCCAGTAGTATTGGTGTAGGACCCCCGGAGGGAAACATTCAGTACTTC.

This clonotype was detected many times. The chain combines TRBV7-2 with TRBJ2-3; D unclear. The V and J ends lost 5 bases and 1 base respectively, with 16 bases between them. This CDR3 region has 16 residues. Germline CDR1 is SGHTA and CDR2 is FQGNSA. This CDR3 is CASSINWGTGTDTQYF. The CDR3 DNA is TGTGCCAGCAGCATAAACTGGGGAACCGGCACAGATACGCAGTATTTT.

This clonotype was recorded at least ten times. The chain employs TRBV7-8 and TRBJ2-1; D is unclear. This CDR3 contains 13 residues. The V end was cut by 2 bases, the J end by 6 bases, with 8 bases between. Germline V gene lookup returns CDR1 SGHVS and CDR2 FQNEAQ. The CDR3 loop is CASSLTTANEQFF. DNA for the CDR3: TGTGCCAGCAGCTTAACGACCGCCAATGAGCAGTTCTTC.

In this sample, this clonotype turned up many times. This chain links TRBV7-9 with TRBJ2-5; 8 bases are shared with TRBD1. Germline trimming cut 4 bases from V and 2 bases from J; bases unmatched to any gene: 6. CDR3 length equals 15 residues. The germline V gene encodes CDR1 SEHNR and CDR2 FQNEAQ (reference sequence). The CDR3 region is CASSWTGTGQETQYF. CDR3 coding DNA: TGTGCCAGCAGCTGGACCGGGACAGGTCAAGAGACCCAGTACTTC.

Details on this clonotype: A much bigger clone sits one base away, suggesting this may be a read error. This sequence joins TRBV18 and TRBJ2-5; unclear D gene. Germline CDR1 and CDR2: KGHSH and LQKENI. This CDR3 comprises 13 residues. CDR3: CAGSPGHQETQYF. The DNA for the CDR3 is TGTGCCGGCTCACCCGGGCACCAAGAGACCCAGTACTTC.

This clonotype was found many times. The chain couples TRBV27 to TRBJ1-2; 12 nucleotides match TRBD1. The CDR3 has 15 amino acids. CDR1 and CDR2 from the germline V gene are MNHEY and SMNVEV (reference sequence). V shed 6 bases and J 8 bases; nucleotides not matched to a gene: 10. CDR3 amino acids: CASSRMGQGAWGYTF. The CDR3 bases are TGTGCCAGCAGCAGGATGGGACAGGGGGCGTGGGGCTACACCTTC.

A few counts support this clonotype. This chain links TRBV20-1 with TRBJ1-1, with TRBD1 matching 11 bases. Germline V gene data show CDR1 as DFQATT and CDR2 as SNEGSKA (reference sequence). The CDR3 runs 17 residues. The junction had 11 bases not matched to a gene; V was cut back by 3 bases and J by 2 bases. The CDR3 DNA follows: TGCAGTGCTAGCAAGTCCGGGACAGGGGGTTTAAACACTGAAGCTTTCTTT. This encodes CSASKSGTGGLNTEAFF.

This clonotype was recorded at least ten times. This rearrangement joins TRBV29-1 to TRBJ2-5, with a tentative D call TRBD1 (5 bases). V lost 7 bases and J lost 4, with 13 bases in between. Germline V gene lookup returns CDR1 SQVTM and CDR2 ANQGSEA. This CDR3 region has 12 residues. In nucleotides, the CDR3 is TGCAGCGCCAAGCCCCAGGGAGAGACCCAGTACTTC. As protein: CSAKPQGETQYF.

This clonotype was observed a few times. CDR3 DNA: TGTGCCAGCAGCTCGGGATATAACAATTCACCCCTCCACTTT. Its protein product is CASSSGYNNSPLHF. The chain recombines TRBV5-5 with TRBJ1-6; no clear D gene. The CDR3 is 14 amino acids. Germline assignment: CDR1 SGHKS and CDR2 YYEKEE (reference sequence). Deletions cut 3 bases from V and 7 bases from J, with 11 bases between.